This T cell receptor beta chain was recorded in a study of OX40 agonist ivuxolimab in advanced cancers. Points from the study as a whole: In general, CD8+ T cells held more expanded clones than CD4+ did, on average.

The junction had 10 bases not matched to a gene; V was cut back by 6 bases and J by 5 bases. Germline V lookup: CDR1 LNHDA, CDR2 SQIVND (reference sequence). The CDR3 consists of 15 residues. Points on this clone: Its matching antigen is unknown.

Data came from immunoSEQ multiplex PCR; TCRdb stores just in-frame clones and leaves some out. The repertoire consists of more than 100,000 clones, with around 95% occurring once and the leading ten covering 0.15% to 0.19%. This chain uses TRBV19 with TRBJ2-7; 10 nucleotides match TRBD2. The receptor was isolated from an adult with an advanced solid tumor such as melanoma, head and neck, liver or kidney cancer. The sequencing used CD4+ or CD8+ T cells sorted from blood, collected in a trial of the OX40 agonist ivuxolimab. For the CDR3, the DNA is TGTGCCAGTAGAGCGGGAGGGCCCATAACCCACGAGCAGTACTTC. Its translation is CASRAGGPITHEQYF.